A single sample gave rise to the 23 T cell receptor beta chains below, sequenced in a study of T cell responses to AZD1222 COVID-19 vaccine. Assay: immunoSEQ multiplex PCR; the TCRdb copy retains only in-frame clones and omits some. Among 130,000 to 150,000 clones, about 91% were seen once, and the ten largest hold 1.5% to 2%. The sample here was peripheral blood, taken on day 0 of AZD1222 vaccination. These receptor sequences come from an adult in good health.

Only a few counts were recorded for this clone. V gene TRBV6-1 combines with J gene TRBJ2-7; 10 bases line up with TRBD1. CDR1 MNHNS and CDR2 SASEGT come from the germline V gene. This CDR3 region has 17 residues. J gave up 7 bases and V 1 base, and 13 bases lay outside the gene matches. CDR3 coding DNA: TGTGCCAGCAGTGAAGGGACAGGGGGTGCCTTGACCTGGGAGCAGTACTTC. Protein sequence: CASSEGTGGALTWEQYF.

The chain employs TRBV7-6 and TRBJ1-5; 8 nucleotides agree with TRBD1. Germline CDR1 SGHVS, CDR2 FNYEAQ. With 2 bases clipped from V and 3 bases from J, the junction kept 6 bases outside the gene matches. This CDR3 spans 16 amino acids. CDR3: CASSLKTGVDNQPQHF. The CDR3, as DNA: TGTGCCAGCAGCTTAAAGACAGGGGTTGACAATCAGCCCCAGCATTTT. The entire variable domain, with the rest obtained from reference TRBV7-6 and TRBJ1-5, is as follows: GAGVSQSPRYKVTKRGQDVALRCDPISGHVSLYWYRQALGQGPEFLTYFNYEAQQDKSGLPNDRFSAERPEGSISTLTIQRTEQRDSAMYRCASSLKTGVDNQPQHFGDGTRLSIL.

V is TRBV4-2 and J is TRBJ1-3; 9 nucleotides agree with TRBD1. The CDR3 totals 18 residues. The V gene end was trimmed by 6 bases and the J gene end by 0 bases; junction bases not matched to a gene: 12. The germline CDR1 and CDR2 sequences are LGHNA and YNFKEQ. CDR3 loop: CASSGHPGQGSSGNTIYF. As DNA, the CDR3 is TGTGCCAGCAGTGGCCATCCGGGACAGGGAAGCTCTGGAAACACCATATATTTT.

The DNA for the CDR3 is TGTGCCAGCATGGGAGCCCCGATCTACGAGCAGTACTTC. It encodes CASMGAPIYEQYF. The rearrangement uses TRBV27 and TRBJ2-7, with D maybe TRBD2 (5 bases). This CDR3 spans 13 amino acids. Germline CDR1 MNHEY, CDR2 SMNVEV (reference sequence). Trimming cost V 7 bases and J 3 bases, with 13 bases left between them.

The genes are TRBV4-1 and TRBJ2-6; D is unresolved. There are 16 residues in the CDR3. The V and J ends lost 0 bases and 0 bases respectively, with 6 bases between them. Germline V gene sequence: CDR1 MGHRA, CDR2 YSYEKL. The CDR3 spells CASSQEWSSGANVLTF. The CDR3 DNA is TGCGCCAGCAGCCAAGAATGGAGCTCTGGGGCCAACGTCCTGACTTTC.

V usage is TRBV5-4 and J usage is TRBJ1-2; TRBD1 matches 8 bases. CDR1 is SGHNT, CDR2 YYREEE, per germline (reference sequence). The CDR3 runs 14 residues. V lost 3 bases, J lost 7 bases, and 8 bases stayed unmatched. The CDR3 reads CASSYDRGRIGYTF. The CDR3, as DNA: TGTGCCAGCAGCTACGACAGGGGAAGGATTGGCTACACCTTC.

The J gene is TRBJ1-1, the V gene TRBV7-8; possibly TRBD1 for D (6 bases). This CDR3 has 14 amino acids. The V end lost 5 bases, the J end lost 6 bases, and 16 bases lay between the germline ends. Germline CDR1 reads SGHVS; CDR2 reads FQNEAQ. CDR3 coding DNA: TGTGCCAGCAGCATCACCAGGGGTTTTGCTGAAGCTTTCTTT. This gives the protein CASSITRGFAEAFF. The full variable domain, completed using reference TRBV7-8 and TRBJ1-1, is GAGVSQSPRYKVAKRGQDVALRCDPISGHVSLFWYQQALGQGPEFLTYFQNEAQLDKSGLPSDRFFAERPEGSVSTLKIQRTQQEDSAVYLCASSITRGFAEAFFGQGTRLTVV.

This chain joins TRBV4-1 and TRBJ1-4; the D gene is possibly TRBD1 (5 bases). V lost 0 bases and J lost 7, with 21 bases in between. This CDR3 is built from 18 residues. The V gene's germline CDR1 is MGHRA and CDR2 YSYEKL. For the CDR3, the DNA is TGCGCCAGCAGCCAAGATTTGACAGACGTGTCCTCCGGTGAAAAACTGTTTTTT. Its translation is CASSQDLTDVSSGEKLFF.

In this sample, this clone turned up a few times. This chain connects TRBV6-2 or TRBV6-3 to TRBJ2-3; 10 bases are a match to TRBD2. V was clipped by 2 bases and J by 4 bases; unmatched bases: 12. Germline-derived CDR1 and CDR2 are MNHEY and SVGEGT. This CDR3 contains 18 residues. The CDR3 sequence is CASSYDASGGSSPDTQYF. The CDR3, as DNA: TGTGCCAGCAGTTACGATGCTAGCGGGGGTTCTAGCCCAGATACGCAGTATTTT.

The rearrangement joins TRBV6-2 or TRBV6-3 to TRBJ1-4, with 7 bases lining up with TRBD1. Per germline, CDR1 MNHEY and CDR2 SVGEGT. The trim removed 0 bases at V and 10 bases at J, leaving 5 bases unmatched. There are 14 residues in the CDR3. The chain's CDR3 is CASSYSRGQTKLFF. CDR3 bases: TGTGCCAGCAGTTACTCGAGGGGACAGACAAAACTGTTTTTT.

This rearrangement joins TRBV6-2 or TRBV6-3 to TRBJ1-6; D is unresolved. V shed 2 bases and J shed 4 bases, with 18 bases lying between them. CDR1 MNHEY and CDR2 SVGEGT come from the germline V gene. This CDR3 spans 18 amino acids. CDR3 protein: CASSYGFGSQTYNSPLHF. The DNA of the CDR3 is TGTGCCAGCAGTTACGGTTTCGGCTCCCAGACTTATAATTCACCCCTCCACTTT.

The chain uses TRBV7-8 and TRBJ2-5, with D uncertain. The V end lost 2 bases, the J end lost 2 bases, and 15 bases lay between the germline ends. Germline CDR1 and CDR2: SGHVS and FQNEAQ. The CDR3 has 16 residues. The CDR3 DNA reads as TGTGCCAGCAGCTTAATTTACGGAAGAGAACAAGAGACCCAGTACTTC. It is translated as CASSLIYGREQETQYF.

This clone appeared once. V usage is TRBV5-1 and J usage is TRBJ2-2, with no clear D. Germline V gene sequence: CDR1 SGHRS, CDR2 YFSETQ. The CDR3 length is 13 residues. The germline V and J ends were trimmed by 1 base and 6 bases, with 7 bases remaining between them. In nucleotides, the CDR3 is TGCGCCAGCAGCTTGTTCCTATCCGGGGAGCTGTTTTTT. Translated, it gives CASSLFLSGELFF.

The rearrangement uses TRBV5-6 and TRBJ1-1; D is uncertain. This CDR3 is 14 amino acids long. Trimming took 0 bases from V and 5 from J, leaving 11 bases between them. From germline, CDR1 is SGHDT and CDR2 YYEEEE. In DNA, the CDR3 is TGTGCCAGCAGCTTGGGTGTGGGAGTAACTGAAGCTTTCTTT. This gives the protein CASSLGVGVTEAFF. Looking up the rest from reference TRBV5-6 and TRBJ1-1 gives the full variable domain: DAGVTQSPTHLIKTRGQQVTLRCSPKSGHDTVSWYQQALGQGPQFIFQYYEEEERQRGNFPDRFSGHQFPNYSSELNVNALLLGDSALYLCASSLGVGVTEAFFGQGTRLTVV.

The V gene is TRBV5-1, the J gene TRBJ2-1; maybe TRBD1 (5 bases). Trimming pared 0 bases from V and 10 bases from J, leaving 14 bases between. The CDR3 runs 14 residues. CDR1 is SGHRS and CDR2 is YFSETQ in the germline V gene. CDR3 region: CASSLGQTSGEQFF. The DNA of the CDR3 is TGCGCCAGCAGCTTGGGACAGACCAGTGGCGAGCAGTTCTTC.

The J gene is TRBJ1-2, the V gene TRBV6-5, with D possibly matching TRBD1 (6 bases). Germline V gene data show CDR1 as MNHEY and CDR2 as SVGAGI. The CDR3 is 15 residues long. Trimming pared 0 bases from V and 2 bases from J, leaving 10 bases between. The CDR3 sequence: CASSYSGALNYGYTF. The CDR3, as DNA: TGTGCCAGCAGTTACTCGGGGGCATTAAACTATGGCTACACCTTC.

The chain carries TRBV28 and TRBJ2-1; TRBD2 matches at 11 bases. V shed 4 bases, J shed 2 bases, and the junction held 10 bases outside the gene matches. The length of the CDR3 is 18 residues. Germline assignment: CDR1 MDHEN and CDR2 SYDVKM. The DNA for the CDR3 is TGTGCCAGCAGTTCGCCACCGGGACTAGCGGAGACCTACAATGAGCAGTTCTTC. It codes for CASSSPPGLAETYNEQFF.

The chain carries TRBV3-1 (or the pseudogene TRBV3-2) and TRBJ1-5; D ambiguous. This CDR3 is built from 13 residues. The V and J ends lost 3 bases and 7 bases respectively, with 10 bases between them. CDR1 LGHDT and CDR2 YNNKEL come from the germline V gene (reference sequence). CDR3 sequence: CASSHPGGQPQHF. For the CDR3, the DNA is TGTGCCAGCAGCCATCCGGGAGGCCAGCCCCAGCATTTT.

DNA of the CDR3: TGTGCCAGCAGCCGGCGGGGAGTTGTCTATGGCTACACCTTC. This sequence encodes CASSRRGVVYGYTF. The chain joins TRBV7-9 to TRBJ1-2; D uncertain. V was clipped by 5 bases and J by 4 bases, with 14 bases between them. This CDR3 has 14 amino acids. Germline lookup yields CDR1 SEHNR and CDR2 FQNEAQ (reference sequence).

The V and J genes are TRBV6-4 and TRBJ1-6, with 8 bases identical to TRBD1. This CDR3 is 15 amino acids long. The ends lost 2 bases at V and 5 bases at J; junction bases unmatched: 2. The germline V gene encodes CDR1 MRHNA and CDR2 SNTAGT. Here the CDR3 DNA reads TGTGCCAGCAGTGACGGACAGGGCCATAATTCACCCCTCCACTTT. Translating gives CASSDGQGHNSPLHF.

The chain couples TRBV6-2 or TRBV6-3 to TRBJ2-5; D possibly corresponds to TRBD2 (6 bases). The V and J ends lost 5 bases and 11 bases respectively, with 12 bases between them. The CDR3 is made up of 11 amino acids. CDR1 is MNHEY and CDR2 is SVGEGT in the germline V gene. CDR3 loop: CASSPSREQYF. DNA of the CDR3: TGTGCCAGCAGTCCCTCCCGGGAGCAGTACTTC.

The V gene is TRBV10-3, the J gene TRBJ2-7, with D hard to call. This CDR3 is 14 amino acids long. Looked up from germline, CDR1 is ENHRY and CDR2 is SYGVKD. V was trimmed by 10 bases and J by 0 bases, leaving 16 bases between them. The CDR3 protein is CATHQAISSYEQYF. The CDR3 region has the DNA TGTGCCACCCACCAGGCCATTAGCTCCTACGAGCAGTACTTC.

The chain has TRBV23-1 and TRBJ2-1, with 9 bases identical to TRBD1. TRBV23-1 is noted as an ORF with a role that remains uncertain. Trimming removed 0 bases from V and 0 bases from J; junction bases left unmatched: 6. CDR3 size: 18 residues. CDR3 bases: TGCGCCAGCAGTCAATCGTTCGGACAGGGGAACTCCTACAATGAGCAGTTCTTC. Its translation: CASSQSFGQGNSYNEQFF.